Listed below are T cell receptor beta chains from one sample, sequenced in a study of T cell repertoires in cytomegalovirus infection. TCRdb redid the calling of the reads with MiXCR, one entry per CDR3 protein. The repertoire holds about 530,000 distinct CDR3 sequences, approximately 25% seen once, with less than 15% in the top ten. Sequenced: PBMCs. These receptors came from a human donor in good health (CMV status not recorded). Some clones in this sample may be carry-over from other donors' samples. CDR3s leave out the opening cysteine and the closing phenylalanine or tryptophan. A D gene is named only where the DNA matches it firmly. Some rows have no size entry. The others give once, few or many, or a class for an expanded clone.

>TRBD1|TRBV5-1|TRBJ2-1|few
ASGTGGSDEQF
>.|TRBV9|TRBJ2-2|.
ASSVDPGVGTGELF
>.|TRBV7-2|TRBJ1-3|.
ASSLLYRRGRGWDTIY
>.|TRBV7-2|TRBJ2-2|many
ASSFRGRTTLVTGELF
>TRBD2|TRBV6-6|TRBJ2-7|.
ASSRLAVKEQY
>.|TRBV5-6|TRBJ1-4|.
ASSLETSADNEKLF
>TRBD2|TRBV6-5|TRBJ2-1|few
ASREQTLAVLNNEQF
>.|TRBV4-3|TRBJ1-2|.
ASSPHLKGGGYT
>.|TRBV12-5|TRBJ2-1|.
ASGLVRTEQF
>.|TRBV7-2|TRBJ1-2|many
ASTTLGDRGYT
>.|TRBV7-8|TRBJ2-1|.
ASSRRLDEQF
>TRBD2|TRBV4-2|TRBJ2-3|.
ASSHPMAPSGSTDTQY
>.|TRBV11-3|TRBJ1-1|few
ASNGNEDNTEAF
>TRBD1|TRBV11-1|TRBJ1-2|.
ASRRDRGEGYGYT
>TRBD2|TRBV12-3/TRBV12-4|TRBJ2-5|many
ASSLGGLAGVPKETQY
>TRBD1|TRBV12-3/TRBV12-4|TRBJ1-1|.
ASRLQGVDAF
>TRBD1|TRBV7-9|TRBJ1-1|few
ASSLERPGTGAEAF
>.|TRBV6-2/TRBV6-3|TRBJ1-1|few
ASHGPVGAF
>.|TRBV2|TRBJ1-1|.
ASLRGQVNTEAF
>TRBD1|TRBV7-6|TRBJ2-3|.
ASSQEGTGADTQY
>.|TRBV28|TRBJ2-1|few
ASLGDMSHNEQF
>.|TRBV20-1|TRBJ1-1|.
SARRQATEAF
>TRBD2|TRBV28|TRBJ2-6|.
AAMGLAGVSGANVLT
>TRBD1|TRBV6-1|TRBJ1-4|many
ASSPGQGREKLF
>.|TRBV6-2/TRBV6-3|TRBJ2-6|.
ASSPRGARPNTGANVLT
>.|TRBV6-2/TRBV6-3|TRBJ2-1|few
ASTNGQRNEQF
>.|TRBV4-3|TRBJ2-6|.
ASSQDRVGPLSGANVLT
>TRBD1|TRBV7-3|TRBJ2-1|.
ASSLGDSNNEQF
>TRBD1|TRBV7-2|TRBJ2-7|.
ASSRPQGPHYEQY
>TRBD1|TRBV7-9|TRBJ1-1|few
ASSLQGAGVAAF
>TRBD2|TRBV7-2|TRBJ2-5|.
ASSWEEGGSGETQY
>.|TRBV28|TRBJ2-7|few
ASSLRSFKDEQY
>TRBD2|TRBV4-1|TRBJ2-1|many
ASSQDPLTSGAYNEQF
>TRBD2|TRBV6-2/TRBV6-3|TRBJ2-1|.
ASGLAGGSVSNEQF
>.|TRBV12-3/TRBV12-4|TRBJ1-4|.
ASSLREGEKLF
>.|TRBV4-1|TRBJ2-4|.
ASSQGSGRVVQY
>.|TRBV12-3/TRBV12-4|TRBJ1-2|.
ASSSGRAGYGYT
>.|TRBV20-1|TRBJ1-5|.
SAMKLGLLDQPQH
>TRBD1|TRBV6-1|TRBJ1-6|many
ASSEVEGAVRGSYNSPLH
>.|TRBV6-2/TRBV6-3|TRBJ2-1|.
ASRQQRTGNHYNEQF
>TRBD1|TRBV6-5|TRBJ1-5|many
ASSQQGVGNQPQH
>.|TRBV12-3/TRBV12-4|TRBJ2-2|.
ASRDTPVGTGELF
>.|TRBV12-3/TRBV12-4|TRBJ1-2|.
ASSSSVTNYGYT
>.|TRBV7-2|TRBJ1-1|many
ASSLARQAKNTEAF
>TRBD2|TRBV7-2|TRBJ2-1|few
ASSFGLGMGLGGRVEQF
>TRBD2|TRBV29-1|TRBJ2-3|few
SALGGSQGSGRLGRTQY
>.|TRBV7-2|TRBJ2-7|many
ASSLVGQASYEQY